This TCR beta chain was sequenced in a study of control samples from healthy donors and cancer patients. The repertoire was sequenced with immunoSEQ multiplex PCR; TCRdb's copy has only in-frame clones and lacks some. The top ten clones hold 2% to 2.5% of a sample with 120,000 or so clones, 75% to 95% of them seen once. The germline gives CDR1 MNHEY, CDR2 SMNVEV (reference sequence). The CDR3 sequence is 15 residues long. V was pared by 4 bases and J by 6 bases, with 18 bases between. The clonotype originates from a man younger than 30 in good health. Material: blood. The rearrangement joins TRBV27 to TRBJ1-2, with a possible D match to TRBD1 (5 bases). The CDR3 DNA sequence: TGTGCCAGCAGTTCATTTGGGGGGAGGGTAGATGGCTACACCTTC. It translates to CASSSFGGRVDGYTF.